This TCR beta chain was profiled in a study of T-cell reconstitution after alpha-beta-depleted transplantation in children listed by TCRdb under 2016. At the level of the whole study: T-cell immune reconstitution after TCRalphabeta/CD19-depleted allogeneic hematopoietic cell transplantation in children was quantitatively tracked in the study by means of TCR repertoire profiling.

Preparation of the library involved PCR. Sequenced on an Illumina HiSeq 2500. Molecular barcoding was employed in the preparation of TCR libraries, with unique molecular identifiers being used to normalize TCRbeta repertoire quantification. Through fastp at Q25 and MiXCR, TCRdb rebuilt clones from the public reads, retaining in-frame beta chains. A single entry per CDR3 protein holds the most common genes and DNA from its merged rows. The sample includes roughly 590,000 distinct CDR3 sequences, with 16% observed a single time. Around 0.96% of the sample is held by the ten biggest clonotypes. Concerning this clonotype itself: Its antigen is unknown. No base quality values were provided; no much bigger clone lies one nucleotide off.

CDR1 and CDR2, per the germline V gene, are SQVTM and ANQGSEA. The CDR3 runs 12 amino acids, cysteine and phenylalanine included. The retained sequence is limited to the CDR3, 36 bases, with the frame set at the first base. V ends up 5 bases short and J 7 bases short, with an unmatched junction base count of 4. This TCR was sampled from a human donor who donated a stem cell graft to a child with acute myeloid leukemia. The starting material was PBMCs from the stem cell graft donor, obtained from the stem cell graft. Recombination connected TRBV29-1 to TRBJ1-4, with 7 middle bases fitting TRBD1. CDR3 loop: CSVQGGGEKLFF. The nucleotide sequence reads as follows: TGCAGCGTTCAGGGGGGGGGTGAAAAACTGTTTTTT.